This T cell receptor beta chain was found in a study of cytomegalovirus exposure and HLA in healthy donors. Healthy bone marrow donors made up the cohort. The CDR3 is 13 residues long. Germline lookup yields CDR1 SNHLY and CDR2 FYNNEI. The V end lost 3 bases, the J end lost 7 bases, and 10 bases lay between the germline ends. To note about this clone: Its antigen is not known.

The PCR employed 60 Vbeta primers together with 13 Jbeta primers. TCRdb's copy holds only in-frame clones and misses some; the assay was immunoSEQ multiplex PCR. The sample has about 120,000 clones, more than 60% seen once. Study findings and constraints: There were reportedly fewer N-insertions in an Asian-associated ancestry cluster than the approximately 640-donor mean, in a later analysis. TCR association rates varied by HLA locus in a later analysis, with DRB1 highest and HLA-C lowest. While the bulk of TCR sequences proved rare, some public TCRs turned up in many donors.

The TCR was taken from a woman between 45 and 60 years old in good health and CMV-seropositive. This chain links TRBV2 with TRBJ2-1, with D hard to call. Sequenced sample: PBMCs. The CDR3 DNA follows: TGTGCCAGCAGTGATTATCTCCAGAATGAGCAGTTCTTC. Its translation is CASSDYLQNEQFF.